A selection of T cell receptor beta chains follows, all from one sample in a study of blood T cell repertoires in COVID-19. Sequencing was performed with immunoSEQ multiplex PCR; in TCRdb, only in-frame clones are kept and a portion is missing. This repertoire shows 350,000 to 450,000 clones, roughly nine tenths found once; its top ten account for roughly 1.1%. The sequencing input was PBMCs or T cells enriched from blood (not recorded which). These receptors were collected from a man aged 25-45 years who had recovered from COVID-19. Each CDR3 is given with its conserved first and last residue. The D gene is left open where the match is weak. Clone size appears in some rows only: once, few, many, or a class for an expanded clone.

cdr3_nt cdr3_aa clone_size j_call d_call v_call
TGTGCCAGCAGCGTAGGGACAGGCATCTACGAGCAGTACTTC CASSVGTGIYEQYF - TRBJ2-7 TRBD1 TRBV9
TGTGCCAGCAGCCAAGATTTCGGTAGCGGCCTCCAAGAGACCCAGTACTTC CASSQDFGSGLQETQYF - TRBJ2-5 - TRBV14
TGTGCCAGCCACCTGGACTTCTACAATGAGCAGTTCTTC CASHLDFYNEQFF - TRBJ2-1 - TRBV6-5
TGCGCCAGCAGCCAAGAGAGGCAAACAGGGTTTGCTTTCTTT CASSQERQTGFAFF - TRBJ1-1 - TRBV4-1
TGTGCCAGCAGTTCCAGACTAGCGGGAGGGGGAGAGACCCAGTACTTC CASSSRLAGGGETQYF - TRBJ2-5 TRBD2 TRBV6-5
TGTGCCAGCAGCGGGGCAGGGTTAGGCTACGAGCAGTACTTC CASSGAGLGYEQYF - TRBJ2-7 - TRBV7-9
TGTGCCATCAGTGAGTCGAGGGGACAGGGGGCCGACTATGGCTACACCTTC CAISESRGQGADYGYTF few TRBJ1-2 TRBD1 TRBV10-3
TGTGCTTCGACAGTCAGCAATCAGCCCCAGCATTTT CASTVSNQPQHF - TRBJ1-5 - TRBV28
TGTGCCAGCAGCCAAGGACAGGCCTACGAGCAGTACTTC CASSQGQAYEQYF - TRBJ2-7 - TRBV3-1/TRBV3-2
TGCGCCAGCGCTAAGTCTGATAGCAATCAGCCCCAGCATTTT CASAKSDSNQPQHF - TRBJ1-5 - TRBV10-2
TGCGCCAGCAGCCAAGTGTCGCGGGGCAATCAGCCCCAGCATTTT CASSQVSRGNQPQHF - TRBJ1-5 - TRBV4-1
TGTGCCAGCAGCCGGGGATTCGGGAGCCTAGGAGCCTACGAGCAGTACTTC CASSRGFGSLGAYEQYF - TRBJ2-7 - TRBV7-2
TGTGCCAGTAGTATCGGTGCAACTAATGAAAAACTGTTTTTT CASSIGATNEKLFF - TRBJ1-4 - TRBV19
TGTGCCAGCTCACCGCGCGGGCCGGGACAGGCCGCCTATGGCTACACCTTC CASSPRGPGQAAYGYTF - TRBJ1-2 TRBD1 TRBV18
TGTGCCAGCACGCAGGTTAATAGCAATCAGCCCCAGCATTTT CASTQVNSNQPQHF - TRBJ1-5 - TRBV2
TGTGCCAGCAGCGCCGACAGGAGCCGCAATCAGCCCCAGCATTTT CASSADRSRNQPQHF - TRBJ1-5 - TRBV5-5
TGTGCCAGTAGTAAACTCACCGGGACAGTTAAGCCCCAGCATTTT CASSKLTGTVKPQHF - TRBJ1-5 TRBD1 TRBV19
TGTGCCAGCTCACCGACAGGGAGGCCCTACGAGCAGTACTTC CASSPTGRPYEQYF - TRBJ2-7 - TRBV18
TGTGCCAGCAGTGAAAGCGAGGGTGGCTACACCTTC CASSESEGGYTF - TRBJ1-2 - TRBV2
TGTGCCAGCAGTGAAAACCAGGGGGTCAATCAGCCCCAGCATTTT CASSENQGVNQPQHF - TRBJ1-5 TRBD1 TRBV6-1
TGTGCCAGTAGTCTCCCGGGGGGGAAGTACAACAATGAGCAGTTCTTC CASSLPGGKYNNEQFF - TRBJ2-1 TRBD2 TRBV19
TGTGCCATAGGGGGACAGGGTCCCTACGAGCAGTACTTC CAIGGQGPYEQYF - TRBJ2-7 TRBD1 TRBV12-3/TRBV12-4
TGTGCCAGCAGTGAATCTATAGGGGACATGGGCAATCAGCCCCAGCATTTT CASSESIGDMGNQPQHF few TRBJ1-5 - TRBV6-1
TGTGCCAGCAGCTTAGTGCAAGGGGTCGGCTACACCTTC CASSLVQGVGYTF - TRBJ1-2 - TRBV11-2
TGCAGCGTACCGGGACAGTACGAGCAGTACTTC CSVPGQYEQYF - TRBJ2-7 TRBD1 TRBV29-1
TGCGCCAGCAGCTTGGGAGGGGGCTTGGGCAATCAGCCCCAGCATTTT CASSLGGGLGNQPQHF - TRBJ1-5 TRBD1 TRBV5-1
TGTGCCAGCACCGATGACAGGGCTGGCTACACCTTC CASTDDRAGYTF - TRBJ1-2 TRBD1 TRBV6-5
TGTGCCAGCAGCCTAGGGGGAAGGGACACTGAAGCTTTCTTT CASSLGGRDTEAFF - TRBJ1-1 - TRBV3-1/TRBV3-2